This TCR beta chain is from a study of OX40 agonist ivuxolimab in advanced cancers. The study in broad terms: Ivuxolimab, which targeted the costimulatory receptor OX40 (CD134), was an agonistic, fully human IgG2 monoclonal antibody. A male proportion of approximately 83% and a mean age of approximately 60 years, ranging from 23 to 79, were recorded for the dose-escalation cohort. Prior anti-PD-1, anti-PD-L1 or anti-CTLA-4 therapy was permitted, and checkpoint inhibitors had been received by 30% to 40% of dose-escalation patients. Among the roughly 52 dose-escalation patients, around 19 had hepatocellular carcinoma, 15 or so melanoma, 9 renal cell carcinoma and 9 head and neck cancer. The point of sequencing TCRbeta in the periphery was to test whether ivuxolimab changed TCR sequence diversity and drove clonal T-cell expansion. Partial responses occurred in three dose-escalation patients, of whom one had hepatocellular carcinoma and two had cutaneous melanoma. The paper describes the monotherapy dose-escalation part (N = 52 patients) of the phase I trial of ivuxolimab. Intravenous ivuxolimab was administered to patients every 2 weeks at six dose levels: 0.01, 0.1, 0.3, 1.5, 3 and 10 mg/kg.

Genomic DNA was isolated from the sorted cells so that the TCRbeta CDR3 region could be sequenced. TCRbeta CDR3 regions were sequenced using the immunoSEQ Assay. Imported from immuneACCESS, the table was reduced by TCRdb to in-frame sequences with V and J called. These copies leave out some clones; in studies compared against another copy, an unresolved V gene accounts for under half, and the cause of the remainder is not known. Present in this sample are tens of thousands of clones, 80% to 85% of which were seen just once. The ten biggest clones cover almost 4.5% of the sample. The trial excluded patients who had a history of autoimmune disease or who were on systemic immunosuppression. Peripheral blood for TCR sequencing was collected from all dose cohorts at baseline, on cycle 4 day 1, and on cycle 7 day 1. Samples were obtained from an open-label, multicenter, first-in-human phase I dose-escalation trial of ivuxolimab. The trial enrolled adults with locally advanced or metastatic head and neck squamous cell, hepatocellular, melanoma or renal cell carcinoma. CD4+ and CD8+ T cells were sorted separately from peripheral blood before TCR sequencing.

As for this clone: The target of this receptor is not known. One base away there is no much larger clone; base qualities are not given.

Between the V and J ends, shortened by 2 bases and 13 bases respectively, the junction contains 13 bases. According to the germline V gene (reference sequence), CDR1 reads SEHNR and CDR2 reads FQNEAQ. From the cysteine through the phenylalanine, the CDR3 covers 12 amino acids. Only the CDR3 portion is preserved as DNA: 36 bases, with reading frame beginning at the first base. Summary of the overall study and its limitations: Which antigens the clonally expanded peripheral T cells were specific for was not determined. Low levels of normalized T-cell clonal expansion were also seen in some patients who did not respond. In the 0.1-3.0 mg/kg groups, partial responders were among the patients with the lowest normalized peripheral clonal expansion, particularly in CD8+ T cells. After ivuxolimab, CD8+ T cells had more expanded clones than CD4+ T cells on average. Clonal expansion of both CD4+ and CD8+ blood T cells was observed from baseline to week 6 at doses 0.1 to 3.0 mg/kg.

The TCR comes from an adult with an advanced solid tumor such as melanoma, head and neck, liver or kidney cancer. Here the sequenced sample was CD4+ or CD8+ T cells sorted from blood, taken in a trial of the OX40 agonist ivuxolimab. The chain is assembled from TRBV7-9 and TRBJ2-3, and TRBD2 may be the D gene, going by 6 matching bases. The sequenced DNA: TGTGCCAGCAGCTTAACTGGCGGGGTCAAGTATTTT. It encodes CASSLTGGVKYF.